Presented here are 21 T cell receptor beta chains from one specimen sequenced in a study of T cell responses to AZD1222 COVID-19 vaccine. The data were produced by immunoSEQ multiplex PCR, yet TCRdb's version contains in-frame clones alone and is incomplete. The sample includes some 100,000 clones, roughly 88% of them seen just once. Here the sequenced sample was peripheral blood, taken on day 0 of MenACWY control vaccination. The source is an adult in good health.

This chain joins TRBV29-1 and TRBJ2-7, with 10 bases lining up with TRBD2. The junction had 8 bases not matched to a gene; V was cut back by 5 bases and J by 7 bases. This CDR3 region has 13 residues. Per the germline V gene, CDR1 is SQVTM and CDR2 is ANQGSEA. Here the CDR3 reads CSVPSGSSQEQYF. CDR3 bases: TGCAGCGTTCCTAGCGGGAGTTCGCAAGAGCAGTACTTC.

The rearrangement uses TRBV7-9 and TRBJ2-6; 8 bases fit TRBD1. Germline trimming cut 3 bases from V and 2 bases from J; bases unmatched to any gene: 3. Germline CDR1 SEHNR, CDR2 FQNEAQ (reference sequence). This CDR3 has 16 amino acids. CDR3 in amino acids: CASSFGQGTGANVLTF. CDR3 nucleotide sequence: TGTGCCAGCAGCTTTGGACAGGGTACTGGGGCCAACGTCCTGACTTTC.

J is TRBJ1-1 and V is TRBV5-1, with TRBD1 matching 9 bases. With V trimmed by 4 bases and J by 8 bases, 6 bases remained unmatched. CDR3 length equals 13 residues. Germline V gives CDR1 SGHRS, CDR2 YFSETQ. The CDR3 loop reads CASSPGDREEAFF. CDR3 DNA: TGCGCCAGCAGCCCAGGGGACAGGGAAGAAGCTTTCTTT.

This chain connects TRBV11-3 to TRBJ2-3, with no clear D. Germline lookup yields CDR1 SGHNT and CDR2 YENEEA. Trimming removed 3 bases at V and 4 bases at J, with 11 bases between. The CDR3 is 14 residues long. The CDR3 loop is CASSFQSHPDTQYF. CDR3 DNA: TGTGCCAGCAGCTTCCAGAGTCATCCAGATACGCAGTATTTT.

The V and J genes are TRBV28 and TRBJ1-2; perhaps TRBD1 as D (5 bases). Germline lookup yields CDR1 MDHEN and CDR2 SYDVKM. This CDR3 is built from 14 residues. Between the trimmed V and J ends, which lost 5 bases and 8 bases, there was a span of 18 bases. The CDR3 is CASSLLPGVEGYTF. The CDR3 nucleotides read TGTGCCAGCAGTCTCCTTCCGGGGGTGGAGGGCTACACCTTC.

This chain's CDR3 is CATYSGGSYNEQFF. CDR3 in DNA: TGTGCCACGTATTCGGGGGGCTCCTACAATGAGCAGTTCTTC. J is TRBJ2-1 and V is TRBV6-5; TRBD2 matches at 7 bases. V dropped 10 bases and J dropped 0; count of bases not matched to a gene: 6. The CDR3 has 14 residues. In germline, CDR1 is MNHEY, CDR2 SVGAGI.

This chain joins TRBV5-4 and TRBJ2-7; D perhaps matches TRBD1 (5 bases). With 4 bases removed from V and 2 bases from J, the gap between germline ends came to 16 bases. The CDR3 runs to 15 residues. Germline loops: CDR1 SGHNT, CDR2 YYREEE (reference sequence). The CDR3, as DNA: TGTGCCAGCAGCCCCGAACCCGACAGAACCTACGAGCAGTACTTC. Its translation: CASSPEPDRTYEQYF.

CDR3 residues: CASSYAGDSYGYTF. CDR3 DNA: TGTGCCAGCAGTTACGCGGGAGACAGCTATGGCTACACCTTC. This chain links TRBV6-6 with TRBJ1-2; D perhaps matches TRBD1 (5 bases). The CDR3 has 14 amino acids. V was trimmed by 2 bases and J by 4 bases, leaving 11 bases between them. The germline V gene has CDR1 MNHNY and CDR2 SVGAGI (reference sequence).

The V call is TRBV25-1, the J call TRBJ2-2, with no clear D. Germline assignment: CDR1 MGHDK and CDR2 SYGVNS. V shed 1 base and J shed 5 bases, with 11 bases lying between them. The CDR3 extends over 15 amino acids. CDR3 DNA sequence: TGTGCCAGCAGTGAATCCGTTGGCAGTACCGGGGAGCTGTTTTTT. Its protein product is CASSESVGSTGELFF. Full variable domain (outside the CDR3, taken from reference TRBV25-1 and TRBJ2-2): EADIYQTPRYLVIGTGKKITLECSQTMGHDKMYWYQQDPGMELHLIHYSYGVNSTEKGDLSSESTVSRIRTEHFPLTLESARPSHTSQYLCASSESVGSTGELFFGEGSRLTVL.

This clone was counted only a few times. The chain recombines TRBV6-5 with TRBJ1-2; D is unclear. The V end was cut by 2 bases, the J end by 4 bases, with 17 bases between. The V gene's germline CDR1 is MNHEY and CDR2 SVGAGI. The CDR3 runs 16 residues. The CDR3 region is CASSYTPAVSAYGYTF. The CDR3 nucleotides read TGTGCCAGCAGTTACACCCCTGCGGTGAGCGCCTATGGCTACACCTTC.

Here the CDR3 DNA reads TGTGCCAGCAGCTTGCGGGGACTAGCCGAAGAGACCCAGTACTTC. Residues: CASSLRGLAEETQYF. The rearrangement uses TRBV5-6 and TRBJ2-5; 9 bases align to TRBD2. Losses at the gene ends were 1 base for V and 3 bases for J; bases not matched to a gene: 4. Germline CDR1 SGHDT, CDR2 YYEEEE. This CDR3 region has 15 residues.

V is TRBV9 and J is TRBJ2-5; 9 bases are a match to TRBD1. This CDR3 is built from 14 residues. J gave up 5 bases and V 3 bases, and 5 bases lay outside the gene matches. Germline loops: CDR1 SGDLS, CDR2 YYNGEE. This chain's CDR3 is CASSATGGAETQYF. The CDR3 coding sequence is TGTGCCAGCAGCGCGACAGGGGGGGCCGAGACCCAGTACTTC.

V usage is TRBV3-1 (or the pseudogene TRBV3-2) and J usage is TRBJ2-1, with 7 bases that match TRBD1. The length of the CDR3 is 15 residues. V gave up 1 base and J gave up 8 bases; unmatched junction bases: 8. The germline gives CDR1 LGHDT, CDR2 YNNKEL (reference sequence). The CDR3 region is CASSQAGTAIHEQFF. The CDR3 nucleotides are TGTGCCAGCAGCCAAGCCGGGACAGCCATCCATGAGCAGTTCTTC.

V is TRBV6-6 and J is TRBJ1-3; D is perhaps TRBD1 (6 bases). Trimming took off 3 bases at V and 1 base at J, with 10 bases between the two ends. This CDR3 has 15 amino acids. Germline lookup yields CDR1 MNHNY and CDR2 SVGAGI (reference sequence). The CDR3 sequence: CASSYLGASGNTIYF. The CDR3 DNA is TGTGCCAGCAGTTATTTGGGGGCATCTGGAAACACCATATATTTT.

Only one count was recorded for this clone. CDR3 bases: TGTGCCAGCAGCGTACAGGGGGCGCGGGGCTACACCTTC. It encodes CASSVQGARGYTF. V and J are TRBV9 and TRBJ1-2; 8 positions agree with TRBD1. V lost 1 base and J lost 8; bases outside the gene matches: 4. The CDR3 loop spans 13 amino acids. Germline V lookup: CDR1 SGDLS, CDR2 YYNGEE.

The V and J genes are TRBV5-6 and TRBJ1-4; D unclear. Trimming cost V 2 bases and J 5 bases, with 13 bases left between them. The CDR3 contains 15 residues. Germline loops: CDR1 SGHDT, CDR2 YYEEEE. This chain's CDR3 is CASSFGIAGNEKLFF. CDR3 coding DNA: TGTGCCAGCAGCTTCGGGATAGCGGGGAATGAAAAACTGTTTTTT.

This rearrangement joins TRBV30 to TRBJ1-5; D not resolved. CDR3 size: 15 residues. Trimming cost V 4 bases and J 6 bases, with 19 bases left between them. Germline-derived CDR1 and CDR2 are GTSNPN and SVGIG (reference sequence). The CDR3 reads CAWNVGSVGGQPQHF. CDR3 nucleotides: TGTGCCTGGAACGTGGGGAGCGTAGGTGGTCAGCCCCAGCATTTT.

The count of this clone is one. This sequence joins TRBV4-1 and TRBJ2-7; D uncertain. CDR1 and CDR2 (germline): MGHRA, YSYEKL. There are 14 residues in the CDR3. Trimming took 0 bases from V and 1 from J, leaving 7 bases between them. The CDR3 protein is CASSQESLSYEQYF. CDR3 DNA sequence: TGCGCCAGCAGCCAAGAGTCACTTTCCTACGAGCAGTACTTC.

The chain carries TRBV10-1 and TRBJ2-3; D uncertain. This CDR3 region has 15 residues. Germline V CDR1 and CDR2: WNHNN, SYGVQD (reference sequence). This CDR3 is CPPRWLLRSTDTQYF. As DNA, the CDR3 is TGCCCGCCCCGGTGGTTGTTGCGGAGCACAGATACGCAGTATTTT.

This chain joins TRBV12-3 or TRBV12-4 and TRBJ1-2, with TRBD1 matching 7 bases. The V segment lost 6 bases and the J segment 5 bases; nucleotides outside the gene matches: 6. The CDR3 is 13 amino acids. CDR3 DNA: TGTGCCAGCAGCTCGGGACAGTTTTATGGCTACACCTTC. It translates to CASSSGQFYGYTF.

The chain has TRBV18 and TRBJ1-2; 10 bases agree with TRBD1. The junction had 14 bases not matched to a gene; V was cut back by 5 bases and J by 8 bases. The CDR3 is 16 residues long. Germline CDR1 and CDR2: KGHSH and LQKENI. The CDR3 DNA reads TGTGCCAGCTCAAACCGGGACAGGGGCCTCCTGAGGGGCTACACCTTC. Translation gives CASSNRDRGLLRGYTF.